This entry lists 17 T cell receptor beta chains sequenced from one sample in a study of T cells in Graves' hyperthyroidism and ophthalmopathy. Authors of the study amplified TCR beta CDR3 regions from RNA transcripts. When the TCR CDR3 underwent first-round RT-PCR, the HTBI primer set was used. TCRdb used MiXCR to reprocess the multiplex PCR reads, holding one entry per CDR3 protein. The table lists a few hundred thousand distinct CDR3 sequences, roughly a sixth of them singletons. The sequencing sample was made of blood. The receptors here all came from a middle-aged woman with Graves' ophthalmopathy.

The table lists this clonotype with many counts. The genes are TRBV5-6 and TRBJ2-5, with 7 bases that match TRBD2. J gave up 9 bases and V 3 bases, and 17 bases lay outside the gene matches. Germline lookup yields CDR1 SGHDT and CDR2 YYEEEE. The CDR3 is 16 amino acids. The CDR3 spells CASSSKLAHSYLAQYF. In DNA form, the CDR3 reads TGTGCCAGCAGCTCTAAACTAGCGCACTCCTACTTGGCCCAGTACTTC.

This clonotype was counted ten times or more. The gene calls are TRBV5-1 and TRBJ2-5; 7 bases match TRBD1. The V gene's germline CDR1 is SGHRS and CDR2 YFSETQ. This CDR3 has 15 residues. V lost 0 bases and J lost 2; bases outside the gene matches: 4. In DNA form, the CDR3 reads TGCGCCAGCAGCTTGGTATGGACAGGACAAGAGACCCAGTACTTC. Translated, it gives CASSLVWTGQETQYF.

This clonotype was recorded many times. The chain is built from TRBV5-1 and TRBJ2-6; possible D gene TRBD2, 5 bases. This CDR3 comprises 16 residues. V was pared by 5 bases and J by 4 bases, with 16 bases between. Germline CDR1 SGHRS, CDR2 YFSETQ. The DNA for the CDR3 is TGCGCCAGCAGATCCCGGGAATGGGCAGGGGCCAACGTCCTGACTTTC. The encoded protein is CASRSREWAGANVLTF.

This clonotype was detected many times. The chain recombines TRBV18 with TRBJ1-2, with TRBD1 matching 8 bases. J gave up 6 bases and V 0 bases, and 3 bases lay outside the gene matches. This CDR3 contains 14 residues. Germline-derived CDR1 and CDR2 are KGHSH and LQKENI. The CDR3 protein is CASSPPGTGDGYTF. For the CDR3, the DNA is TGTGCCAGCTCACCACCCGGGACAGGCGATGGCTACACCTTC.

This clonotype occurred a few times. CDR3 residues: CASSPGQHFQGYTF. CDR3 coding DNA: TGTGCCAGCTCACCGGGACAGCATTTTCAAGGCTACACCTTC. The chain is built from TRBV18 and TRBJ1-2; the match to TRBD1 covers 7 bases. Germline V gene data show CDR1 as KGHSH and CDR2 as LQKENI. The CDR3 covers 14 residues. V lost 3 bases to trimming and J lost 8 bases; unmatched junction nucleotides: 9.

This clonotype was seen repeatedly, ten times or more. This rearrangement joins TRBV28 to TRBJ2-7; tentatively, D is TRBD2 (5 bases). Trimming cost V 3 bases and J 5 bases, with 14 bases left between them. Germline V lookup: CDR1 MDHEN, CDR2 SYDVKM. The CDR3 loop spans 14 amino acids. The CDR3 loop is CASSLRVSGNEQYF. The CDR3 nucleotides are TGTGCCAGCAGTTTGAGGGTATCGGGGAACGAGCAGTACTTC.

This chain joins TRBV28 and TRBJ1-6; no clear D gene. CDR3 length equals 14 residues. V lost 6 bases, J lost 9 bases, and 15 bases lay in between. Germline V CDR1 and CDR2: MDHEN, SYDVKM. The CDR3 sequence is CASSQDRQVSPLHF. The CDR3 DNA sequence: TGTGCCAGCAGCCAAGATAGGCAGGTTTCACCCCTCCACTTT.

The chain carries TRBV5-4 and TRBJ2-1; 11 nucleotides line up with TRBD2. Germline trimming cut 6 bases from V and 5 bases from J; bases unmatched to any gene: 10. The CDR3 sequence is 16 residues long. Germline CDR1 SGHNT, CDR2 YYREEE (reference sequence). The CDR3: CASTKAGLAGDNEQFF. Here the CDR3 DNA reads TGTGCCAGCACCAAGGCCGGACTAGCGGGTGACAATGAGCAGTTCTTC.

At least ten counts were recorded for this clonotype. The J gene is TRBJ2-7, the V gene TRBV28, with no clear D. Trimming removed 7 bases at V and 2 bases at J, with 9 bases between. The CDR3 runs 12 residues. Germline loops: CDR1 MDHEN, CDR2 SYDVKM. The CDR3 loop reads CASTNPAYEQYF. The DNA for the CDR3 is TGTGCCAGCACCAACCCAGCCTACGAGCAGTACTTC.

This chain connects TRBV6-1 to TRBJ2-4; 7 nucleotides match TRBD2. The V gene end was trimmed by 6 bases and the J gene end by 9 bases; junction bases not matched to a gene: 5. Germline CDR1 and CDR2: MNHNS and SASEGT. CDR3 size: 12 residues. CDR3 DNA sequence: TGTGCCAGCAGCCCGCGGGGGACCATTCAGTACTTC. Translation: CASSPRGTIQYF.

At least ten counts were recorded for this clonotype. The chain combines TRBV12-3 or TRBV12-4 with TRBJ1-3; D is possibly TRBD1 (5 bases). The CDR3 is 14 residues long. The V end lost 3 bases, the J end lost 1 base, and 7 bases lay between the germline ends. The CDR3 is CASSFQGSGNTIYF. CDR3 in DNA: TGTGCCAGCAGTTTCCAGGGATCTGGAAACACCATATATTTT.

This clonotype was recorded many times. The chain combines TRBV28 with TRBJ2-5, with D tentatively TRBD2 (6 bases). This CDR3 comprises 15 residues. Germline V gives CDR1 MDHEN, CDR2 SYDVKM. The ends were cut back, 2 bases at V and 5 bases at J, with 15 bases in the middle. Here the CDR3 DNA reads TGTGCCAGCAGTTTAGTACTAGCAGGTCGGGAGACCCAGTACTTC. Its translation is CASSLVLAGRETQYF.

This clonotype showed up just a few times. The CDR3 region has the DNA TGCAGTGCTAGAGCGGGACGTTCCTACAATGAGCAGTTCTTC. Its translation is CSARAGRSYNEQFF. The chain is built from TRBV20-1 and TRBJ2-1; either TRBD1 or TRBD2 may supply D (5 bases each). The V end lost 1 base, the J end lost 1 base, and 8 bases lay between the germline ends. The V gene's germline CDR1 is DFQATT and CDR2 SNEGSKA (reference sequence). This CDR3 is 14 amino acids long.

V is TRBV27 and J is TRBJ1-2; D uncertain. Germline V gene data show CDR1 as MNHEY and CDR2 as SMNVEV (reference sequence). Trimming took off 5 bases at V and 3 bases at J, with 10 bases between the two ends. The CDR3 totals 13 residues. The CDR3 protein is CASSPGVDYGYTF. CDR3 in DNA: TGTGCCAGCAGTCCTGGGGTCGACTATGGCTACACCTTC.

In this sample, this clonotype turned up many times. The J gene is TRBJ2-7, the V gene TRBV18, with 9 nucleotides matching TRBD1. Unmatched junction bases numbered 13, after V lost 8 bases and J lost 5 bases. The CDR3 contains 15 residues. Germline values: CDR1 KGHSH, CDR2 LQKENI. The CDR3 protein is CASREGDRAAHEQYF. Written as DNA, the CDR3 is TGTGCCAGCCGCGAGGGGGACAGGGCGGCGCACGAGCAGTACTTC.

This clonotype was found many times. The chain joins TRBV7-9 to TRBJ2-7; TRBD2 aligns across 10 bases. Germline CDR1 is SEHNR and CDR2 is FQNEAQ (reference sequence). V lost 3 bases to trimming and J lost 0 bases; unmatched junction nucleotides: 2. The length of the CDR3 is 15 residues. The DNA of the CDR3 is TGTGCCAGCAGCTTGCTAGCGGGAGACTCCTACGAGCAGTACTTC. This translates into CASSLLAGDSYEQYF.

This chain connects TRBV6-2 or TRBV6-3 to TRBJ1-2; D uncertain. Germline loops: CDR1 MNHEY, CDR2 SVGEGT. CDR3 size: 11 residues. Between the trimmed V and J ends, which lost 8 bases and 0 bases, there was a span of 4 bases. This chain's CDR3 is CASGTNYGYTF. The CDR3 nucleotides read TGTGCCAGCGGAACTAACTATGGCTACACCTTC.